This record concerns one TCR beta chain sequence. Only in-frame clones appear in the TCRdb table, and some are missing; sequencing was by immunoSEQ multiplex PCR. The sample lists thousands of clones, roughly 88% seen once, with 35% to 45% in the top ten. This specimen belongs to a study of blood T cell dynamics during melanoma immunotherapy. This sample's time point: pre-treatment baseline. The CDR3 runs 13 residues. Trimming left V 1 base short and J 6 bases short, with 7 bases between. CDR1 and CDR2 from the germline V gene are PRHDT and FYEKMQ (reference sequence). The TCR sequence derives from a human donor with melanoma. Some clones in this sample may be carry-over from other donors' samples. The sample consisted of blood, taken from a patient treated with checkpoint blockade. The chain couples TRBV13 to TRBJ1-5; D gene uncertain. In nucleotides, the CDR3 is TGTGCCAGCAGCTTAGAACTGGGTCAGCCCCAGCATTTT. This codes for CASSLELGQPQHF.